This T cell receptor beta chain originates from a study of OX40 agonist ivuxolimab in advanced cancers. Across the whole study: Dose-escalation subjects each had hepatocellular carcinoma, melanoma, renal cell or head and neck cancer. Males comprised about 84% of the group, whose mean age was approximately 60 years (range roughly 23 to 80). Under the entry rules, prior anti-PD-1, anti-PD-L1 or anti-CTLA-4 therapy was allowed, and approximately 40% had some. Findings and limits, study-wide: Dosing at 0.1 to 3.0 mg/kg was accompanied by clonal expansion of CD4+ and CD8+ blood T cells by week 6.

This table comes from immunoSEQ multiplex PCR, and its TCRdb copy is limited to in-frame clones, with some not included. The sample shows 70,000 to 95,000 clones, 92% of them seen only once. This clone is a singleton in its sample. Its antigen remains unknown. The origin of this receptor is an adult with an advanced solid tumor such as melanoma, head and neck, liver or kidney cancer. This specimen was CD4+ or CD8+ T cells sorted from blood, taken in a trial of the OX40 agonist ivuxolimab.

The CDR3 DNA reads TGCGCCAGCAGCCCCGGGACCCAAGAGACCCAGTACTTC. Translating it yields CASSPGTQETQYF. V gene TRBV5-1 combines with J gene TRBJ2-5; tentatively, D is TRBD1 or TRBD2 (5 bases each). Looked up from germline, CDR1 is SGHRS and CDR2 is YFSETQ. The CDR3 covers 13 residues. With 4 bases removed from V and 1 base from J, the gap between germline ends came to 8 bases. Combining the CDR3 with reference TRBV5-1 and TRBJ2-5 gives the whole variable domain KAGVTQTPRYLIKTRGQQVTLSCSPISGHRSVSWYQQTPGQGLQFLFEYFSETQRNKGNFPGRFSGRQFSNSRSEMNVSTLELGDSALYLCASSPGTQETQYFGPGTRLLVL.